The present T cell receptor beta chain was sequenced within a study of T-cell memory formation after mild COVID-19. Broader study findings: Certain responding clones were present in pre-infection memory, suggesting participation of cross-reactive memory.

MiXCR, applied by TCRdb to the 5' RACE reads, yields one record per CDR3 protein. Among 150,000 to 200,000 distinct CDR3 sequences listed, about 21% were seen once. This CDR3 has 14 residues. Trimming cost V 5 bases and J 5 bases, with 15 bases left between them. Looked up from germline, CDR1 is MNHEY and CDR2 is SVGAGI. To note about this clonotype: What it binds is unknown.

The rearrangement links TRBV6-5 to TRBJ2-5; D unclear. The sequence was collected from an adult woman who had mild COVID-19 (a few samples of this study predate the infection). Cell type and time point are not known. What was sequenced was PBMCs or a T cell subset sorted from them (not recorded which). The CDR3 sequence: CASSPGLGWETQYF. DNA for the CDR3: TGTGCCAGCAGTCCCGGATTGGGTTGGGAGACCCAGTACTTC.